This T cell receptor (beta chain) emerged from a study of T cell repertoires in cytomegalovirus infection. Study as a whole: Matching HLA type, along with CMV infection, was indicated by public TCR beta signatures.

TCRdb redid the calling of the reads with MiXCR, one entry per CDR3 protein. This table holds 700,000 to 850,000 distinct CDR3 sequences, 32% found once. V was pared by 2 bases and J by 7 bases, with 6 bases between. The CDR3 contains 12 residues. Germline V gene lookup returns CDR1 MNHEY and CDR2 SVGAGI. This clonotype was counted many times. Its antigen is unknown. Specimen: cultured CD8+ T cells from PBMCs, collected from culture after CMV antigen stimulation. V gene TRBV6-5 combines with J gene TRBJ2-1; tentative D call: TRBD2 (6 bases). The receptor was derived from a human donor in good health (CMV status not recorded). Some clones in this sample may be carry-over from other donors' samples. CDR3: CASSYGGNEQFF. DNA for the CDR3: TGTGCCAGCAGTTACGGGGGGAATGAGCAGTTCTTC.